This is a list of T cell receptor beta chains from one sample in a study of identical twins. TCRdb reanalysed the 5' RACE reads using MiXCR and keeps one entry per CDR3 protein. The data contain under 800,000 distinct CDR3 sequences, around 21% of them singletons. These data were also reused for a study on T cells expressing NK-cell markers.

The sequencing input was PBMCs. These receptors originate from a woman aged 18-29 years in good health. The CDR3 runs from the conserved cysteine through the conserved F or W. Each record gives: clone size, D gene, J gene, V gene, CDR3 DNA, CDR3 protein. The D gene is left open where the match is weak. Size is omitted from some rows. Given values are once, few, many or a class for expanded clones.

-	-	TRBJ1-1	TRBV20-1	TGCAGTGCTCAGTGGGGGGCTGAAGCTTTCTTT	CSAQWGAEAFF
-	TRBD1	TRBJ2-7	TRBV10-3	TGTGCCACGAGACCTCCGGGACAGTCCTACGAGCAGTACTTC	CATRPPGQSYEQYF
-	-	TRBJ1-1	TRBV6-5	TGTGCCAGCAGTCGACGGACAGATGAAGCTTTCTTT	CASSRRTDEAFF
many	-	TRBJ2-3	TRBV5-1	TGCGCCAGCAGCCCTACTAGCAGAGATACGCAGTATTTT	CASSPTSRDTQYF
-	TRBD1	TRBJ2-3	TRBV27	TGTGCCAGCAGTGATCGACAGGGGGCTAGAGATACGCAGTATTTT	CASSDRQGARDTQYF
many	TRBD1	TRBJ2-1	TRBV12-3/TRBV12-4	TGTGCCAGCAGTTCATCGGACAGGGTAGGTGAGCAGTTCTTC	CASSSSDRVGEQFF
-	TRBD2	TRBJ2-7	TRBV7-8	TGTGCCAGCACCCTAGCGGGAGGATTCTACGAGCAGTACTTC	CASTLAGGFYEQYF
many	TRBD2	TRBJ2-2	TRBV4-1	TGCGCCAGCAGCCAAGCTAGCGGGAGGTATTCCGGGGAGCTGTTTTTT	CASSQASGRYSGELFF
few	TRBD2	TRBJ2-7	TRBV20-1	TGCAGTGCTCCAGGACTAGCGTTCAACGAGCAGTACTTC	CSAPGLAFNEQYF
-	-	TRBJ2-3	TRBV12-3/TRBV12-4	TGTGCCAGCAGTATGGGAAGCGGATCTAGCACAGATACGCAGTATTTT	CASSMGSGSSTDTQYF
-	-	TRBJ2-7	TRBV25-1	TGTGCCAGCAGTGAGGCAGGGACCGTTGCCGAGCAGTACTTC	CASSEAGTVAEQYF
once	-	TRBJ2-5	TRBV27	TGTGCCAGCAGTTCACTCACGGTTGGGGAGACCCAGTACTTC	CASSSLTVGETQYF
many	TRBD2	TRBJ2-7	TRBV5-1	TGCGCCAGCAGCTTAGCGGGAGGAGACCACGAGCAGTACTTC	CASSLAGGDHEQYF
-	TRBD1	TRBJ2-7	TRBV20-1	TGCAGTACGAAGATTCCAGGGGGCGGAGTATACGAGCAGTACTTC	CSTKIPGGGVYEQYF
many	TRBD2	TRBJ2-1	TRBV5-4	TGTGCCAGCAGCTTGGCCCCAGGTTGGGGCGGGAGGCCCTACAATGAGCAGTTCTTC	CASSLAPGWGGRPYNEQFF
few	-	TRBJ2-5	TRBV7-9	TGTGCCAGCAGCCTTTTTAACACTCATCGGCAAGAGACCCAGTACTTC	CASSLFNTHRQETQYF